A selection of T cell receptor beta chains follows, all from one sample in a study of post-analysis software for immune sequencing data. MiXCR, run by TCRdb on the PCR reads, gives a single entry per CDR3 protein. The sample yields 750,000 to 900,000 distinct CDR3 sequences, more than 45% seen once. The sample comprised blood. The origin of the receptors is a girl between 10 and 17 years old with multiple sclerosis. The CDR3 runs from the conserved cysteine through the conserved F or W. D genes are given only for firm matches. Only some rows state a clone size, as once, few, many or a class for expanded clones.

V: TRBV28
D: NA
size: NA
J: TRBJ2-5
CDR3: CASSPGTEVQETQYF
DNA: TGTGCCAGCAGTCCCGGGACCGAGGTCCAAGAGACCCAGTACTTC

V: TRBV11-1
D: NA
size: NA
J: TRBJ1-2
CDR3: CASSLNPANYGYTF
DNA: TGTGCCAGCAGCTTAAATCCAGCCAACTATGGCTACACCTTC

V: TRBV20-1
D: NA
size: NA
J: TRBJ2-1
CDR3: CSAREPMGSYNEQFF
DNA: TGCAGTGCTAGAGAGCCCATGGGCTCCTACAATGAGCAGTTCTTC

V: TRBV7-2
D: NA
size: NA
J: TRBJ2-3
CDR3: CASGLDGHLGTDTQYF
DNA: TGTGCCAGCGGTCTGGACGGACACCTAGGCACAGATACGCAGTATTTT

V: TRBV6-1
D: NA
size: NA
J: TRBJ1-1
CDR3: CASIPTGNTEAFF
DNA: TGTGCCAGCATCCCCACAGGGAATACTGAAGCTTTCTTT

V: TRBV28
D: TRBD2
size: few
J: TRBJ2-3
CDR3: CASSTGTSGHTDTQYF
DNA: TGTGCCAGCAGCACCGGGACTAGCGGACACACAGATACGCAGTATTTT

V: TRBV5-5
D: NA
size: NA
J: TRBJ1-5
CDR3: CASSLDGLGPQHF
DNA: TGTGCCAGCAGCTTGGACGGCTTAGGGCCCCAGCATTTT

V: TRBV7-9
D: TRBD2
size: NA
J: TRBJ2-1
CDR3: CASIDLTGTSGRVEEQFF
DNA: TGTGCCAGCATCGATCTCACCGGGACTAGCGGGAGGGTTGAAGAGCAGTTCTTC

V: TRBV27
D: TRBD1
size: NA
J: TRBJ2-7
CDR3: CASSFQVRQGKSVYEQYF
DNA: TGTGCCAGCAGTTTCCAAGTCCGACAGGGTAAGAGTGTGTACGAGCAGTACTTC

V: TRBV7-9
D: NA
size: many
J: TRBJ2-3
CDR3: CASSFFRAPTDTQYF
DNA: TGTGCCAGCAGCTTTTTCAGGGCTCCAACAGATACGCAGTATTTT

V: TRBV27
D: TRBD2
size: few
J: TRBJ2-3
CDR3: CASSGTSGPSHTQYF
DNA: TGTGCCAGCAGTGGGACTAGCGGTCCCAGTCATACGCAGTATTTT

V: TRBV6-1
D: TRBD1
size: few
J: TRBJ2-1
CDR3: CASSRGLTGTASYNEQFF
DNA: TGTGCCAGCAGTCGGGGATTAACCGGGACAGCCTCCTACAATGAGCAGTTCTTC

V: TRBV3-1
D: NA
size: NA
J: TRBJ1-2
CDR3: CASSRGSHGYTF
DNA: TGTGCCAGCAGCCGTGGGTCGCATGGCTACACCTTC

V: TRBV7-2
D: TRBD2
size: NA
J: TRBJ2-1
CDR3: CASSLVTSGTNNEQFF
DNA: TGTGCCAGCAGCTTAGTGACTAGCGGGACCAACAATGAGCAGTTCTTC

V: TRBV12-5
D: NA
size: few
J: TRBJ1-2
CDR3: CASGLDSNYGYTF
DNA: TGTGCTAGTGGTTTGGACAGCAACTATGGCTACACCTTC

V: TRBV15
D: NA
size: NA
J: TRBJ2-3
CDR3: CATSTRTVGLDTQYF
DNA: TGTGCCACCAGCACACGGACAGTGGGGCTGGATACGCAGTATTTT

V: TRBV5-6
D: NA
size: NA
J: TRBJ1-4
CDR3: CASSLYSLRDEKLFF
DNA: TGTGCCAGCAGCTTGTACAGCCTCAGGGATGAAAAACTGTTTTTT

V: TRBV12-3/TRBV12-4
D: TRBD2
size: NA
J: TRBJ2-3
CDR3: CASSPDGTSGRRDTQYF
DNA: TGTGCCAGCAGTCCCGACGGGACTAGCGGGAGACGAGATACGCAGTATTTT

V: TRBV5-8
D: TRBD1
size: NA
J: TRBJ1-5
CDR3: CASSPTRQGNQPQHF
DNA: TGTGCCAGCAGCCCCACCCGACAGGGGAATCAGCCCCAGCATTTT

V: TRBV5-1
D: NA
size: NA
J: TRBJ2-1
CDR3: CASSSAGNGGEQFF
DNA: TGCGCCAGCAGCTCGGCAGGTAACGGGGGTGAGCAGTTCTTC

V: TRBV12-3/TRBV12-4
D: TRBD2
size: once
J: TRBJ2-1
CDR3: CASSLVGIAGSLF
DNA: TGTGCCAGCAGTTTAGTTGGGATAGCGGGGAGTCTCTTC

V: TRBV4-1
D: NA
size: NA
J: TRBJ2-7
CDR3: CASSQEPGKGGYEQYF
DNA: TGCGCCAGCAGCCAAGAGCCGGGCAAGGGTGGCTACGAGCAGTACTTC

V: TRBV6-5
D: NA
size: NA
J: TRBJ2-1
CDR3: CARSYSGGVSYNEQFF
DNA: TGTGCCCGCAGTTACTCGGGCGGGGTCTCCTACAATGAGCAGTTCTTC

V: TRBV15
D: TRBD1
size: few
J: TRBJ2-3
CDR3: CATSRDPRGPTGSTDTQYF
DNA: TGTGCCACCAGCAGAGATCCCAGGGGGCCGACAGGGTCCACAGATACGCAGTATTTT

V: TRBV7-2
D: NA
size: NA
J: TRBJ2-1
CDR3: CASSLNGGAVRQFF
DNA: TGTGCCAGCAGCTTAAACGGCGGAGCCGTCCGTCAGTTCTTC

V: TRBV11-2
D: TRBD2
size: NA
J: TRBJ2-5
CDR3: CASSPETSGTPWGREYF
DNA: TGTGCCAGCAGCCCAGAGACTAGCGGGACCCCTTGGGGTCGGGAGTACTTC

V: TRBV20-1
D: TRBD2
size: few
J: TRBJ2-5
CDR3: CSATTSGRGGPGTQYF
DNA: TGCAGTGCTACCACTAGCGGGAGGGGAGGACCGGGGACCCAGTACTTC

V: TRBV29-1
D: NA
size: few
J: TRBJ1-1
CDR3: CSVALILTGHTEAFF
DNA: TGCAGCGTTGCCTTGATTCTGACAGGCCACACTGAAGCTTTCTTT

V: TRBV12-3/TRBV12-4
D: NA
size: NA
J: TRBJ2-1
CDR3: CASSLVRGPSSTESSYNEQFF
DNA: TGTGCCAGCAGTTTAGTCAGGGGTCCCTCGTCTACAGAGAGCTCCTACAATGAGCAGTTCTTC

V: TRBV21-1
D: NA
size: few
J: TRBJ2-5
CDR3: CASSSPGQGVGEETQYF
DNA: TGTGCCAGCAGCTCGCCGGGACAGGGCGTAGGTGAGGAGACCCAGTACTTC

V: TRBV9
D: NA
size: few
J: TRBJ2-1
CDR3: CASSVVVESSYNEQFF
DNA: TGTGCCAGCAGCGTAGTAGTCGAGAGCTCCTACAATGAGCAGTTCTTC

V: TRBV6-5
D: NA
size: NA
J: TRBJ1-2
CDR3: CASSNPRGIDYGYTF
DNA: TGTGCCAGCAGCAATCCGCGGGGCATAGACTATGGCTACACCTTC

V: TRBV9
D: NA
size: NA
J: TRBJ2-5
CDR3: CASSPNPSGQETQYF
DNA: TGTGCCAGCAGCCCAAACCCCAGCGGCCAAGAGACCCAGTACTTC

V: TRBV29-1
D: TRBD1
size: few
J: TRBJ2-1
CDR3: CSAGADRANEQFF
DNA: TGCAGCGCGGGGGCGGACAGGGCGAATGAGCAGTTCTTC

V: TRBV7-9
D: TRBD2
size: NA
J: TRBJ2-1
CDR3: CASSLGGLAGVVYEQFF
DNA: TGTGCCAGCAGCTTAGGGGGACTAGCGGGAGTGGTCTATGAGCAGTTCTTC

V: TRBV7-3
D: TRBD2
size: NA
J: TRBJ2-7
CDR3: CASSPNKNRLAGFYEQYF
DNA: TGTGCCAGCAGCCCCAACAAGAACCGACTAGCGGGCTTCTACGAGCAGTACTTC

V: TRBV20-1
D: NA
size: few
J: TRBJ2-3
CDR3: CSAPGGGTDTQYF
DNA: TGCAGTGCTCCCGGGGGTGGGACAGATACGCAGTATTTT

V: TRBV4-1
D: NA
size: NA
J: TRBJ2-5
CDR3: CASSQGETTGTQYF
DNA: TGCGCCAGCAGCCAAGGTGAGACAACGGGGACCCAGTACTTC

V: TRBV6-2/TRBV6-3
D: NA
size: NA
J: TRBJ2-7
CDR3: CASSYLRWAYEQYF
DNA: TGTGCCAGCAGTTACTTGCGGTGGGCCTACGAGCAGTACTTC

V: TRBV28
D: NA
size: NA
J: TRBJ2-6
CDR3: CASSSLWVGGANVLTF
DNA: TGTGCCAGCAGTTCCCTTTGGGTAGGGGGGGCCAACGTCCTGACTTTC

V: TRBV12-3/TRBV12-4
D: NA
size: NA
J: TRBJ1-2
CDR3: CASSLGDGGGYTF
DNA: TGTGCCAGCAGTTTAGGGGACGGAGGTGGCTACACCTTC

V: TRBV30
D: NA
size: once
J: TRBJ1-2
CDR3: CACTKGVGYTF
DNA: TGTGCCTGTACGAAGGGGGTTGGCTACACCTTC

V: TRBV28
D: NA
size: NA
J: TRBJ2-1
CDR3: CASSHYRALGYNEQFF
DNA: TGTGCCAGCAGTCATTATCGGGCCCTAGGCTACAATGAGCAGTTCTTC

V: TRBV6-2/TRBV6-3
D: TRBD2
size: NA
J: TRBJ2-7
CDR3: CASSYPDSAGAYEQYF
DNA: TGTGCCAGCAGTTACCCAGACTCGGCGGGAGCCTACGAGCAGTACTTC

V: TRBV27
D: NA
size: NA
J: TRBJ2-1
CDR3: CASSPIGRDEQFF
DNA: TGTGCCAGCAGTCCCATCGGTAGGGATGAGCAGTTCTTC

V: TRBV6-1
D: NA
size: few
J: TRBJ2-7
CDR3: CASGGGGNSYEQYF
DNA: TGTGCCAGCGGGGGCGGGGGTAACTCCTACGAGCAGTACTTC

V: TRBV20-1
D: TRBD1
size: NA
J: TRBJ2-7
CDR3: CSARPPGTGFNEQYF
DNA: TGCAGTGCGCGGCCCCCCGGGACAGGGTTTAATGAGCAGTACTTC

V: TRBV11-2
D: TRBD2
size: NA
J: TRBJ2-1
CDR3: CASSRTSGSSGDEQFF
DNA: TGTGCCAGCAGTAGAACTAGCGGGAGCAGTGGGGATGAGCAGTTCTTC

V: TRBV5-6
D: TRBD1
size: NA
J: TRBJ1-2
CDR3: CASMPRPGQGVMGYTF
DNA: TGTGCCAGCATGCCCCGGCCGGGACAGGGGGTTATGGGCTACACCTTC